Below are 29 T cell receptor beta chains sequenced from a single sample in a study of CD8 T cells in ankylosing spondylitis (dated by TCRdb to between 2016 and 2019). The receptor library was made with 5' RACE. The listed sequencing device is Illumina HiSeq 2500. Using fastp trimming at Q25 and MiXCR clonotype assembly, TCRdb reanalyzed the public sequencing data and kept in-frame beta chains. Each record represents a unique CDR3 protein, reported with the most common genes and DNA among its rows. The sample table contains about 220,000 distinct CDR3 sequences; only one count was recorded for about 11% of them. About 19% of the sample belongs to the ten largest clones. The sequencing input was blood, either unsorted or a sorted T cell fraction (not recorded which). The source of these receptors is a male donor with ankylosing spondylitis or in good health (not recorded which).

This clonotype was seen many times. This rearrangement joins TRBV12-3 or TRBV12-4 to TRBJ1-2; TRBD1 is a possible D gene (5 bases). Between the trimmed V and J ends, which lost 5 bases and 7 bases, there was a span of 11 bases. This CDR3 comprises 12 residues. The CDR3 region has the DNA TGTGCCAGCAGTCCAGGGTTTGCTGGCTACACCTTC. It codes for CASSPGFAGYTF.

This clonotype was seen at least ten times. The junction shows a germline mismatch at one end, possibly a read error. V is TRBV6-1 and J is TRBJ2-5; D may be TRBD1 or TRBD2 (5 bases each). Germline V gene lookup returns CDR1 MNHNS and CDR2 SASEGT. This CDR3 is built from 15 residues. CDR3 residues: CASSDPWGTQEAQYF. As DNA, the CDR3 is TGTGCCAGCAGCGACCCGTGGGGGACCCAAGAGGCCCAGTACTTC.

There are a few counts of this clonotype. The chain joins TRBV7-3 to TRBJ2-3; a possible D gene is TRBD1 (7 bases). Trimming stripped 4 bases from V and 14 bases from J, with 16 bases between. The CDR3 is made up of 12 amino acids. Germline CDR1 is SGHTA and CDR2 is FQGTGA. CDR3: CASSSPGGSRYF. CDR3 DNA: TGTGCCAGCAGCTCGCCAGGGGGGTCGCGGTATTTT.

The CDR3 loop is CAISADGPGLRSPLHF. In DNA, the CDR3 is TGTGCCATCAGCGCCGACGGGCCAGGGCTGCGCTCACCCCTCCACTTT. This chain connects TRBV10-3 to TRBJ1-6; D might be TRBD1 (5 bases). Deletions cut 6 bases from V and 10 bases from J, with 22 bases between. The CDR3 has 16 residues. The germline V gene encodes CDR1 ENHRY and CDR2 SYGVKD.

In this sample, this clonotype turned up a few times. The rearrangement uses TRBV12-3 or TRBV12-4 and TRBJ2-4; D unresolved. This CDR3 has 16 amino acids. The ends were cut back, 1 base at V and 0 bases at J, with 10 bases in the middle. CDR3 region: CASSLELPLAKNIQYF. The CDR3 DNA reads TGTGCCAGCAGTTTAGAACTCCCTCTAGCCAAAAACATTCAGTACTTC.

This clonotype was detected many times. The chain employs TRBV5-1 and TRBJ1-4; D might be TRBD1 (5 bases). The CDR3 spans 16 residues. Per the germline V gene, CDR1 is SGHRS and CDR2 is YFSETQ. V was cut by 4 bases and J by 5 bases, with 18 bases left in between. CDR3 loop: CASSQSPTGGNEKLFF. The CDR3 DNA reads as TGCGCCAGCAGCCAGTCGCCAACAGGAGGGAATGAAAAACTGTTTTTT.

This clonotype showed up many times. This sequence joins TRBV7-9 and TRBJ1-4; a possible D gene is TRBD1 (5 bases). V was shortened by 5 bases and J by 0 bases, with 16 bases between the two germline ends. CDR1 and CDR2 (germline): SEHNR, FQNEAQ (reference sequence). The CDR3 runs 17 residues. The CDR3 protein is CASSIRPPTATNEKLFF. For the CDR3, the DNA is TGTGCCAGCAGCATCCGCCCCCCGACAGCAACTAATGAAAAACTGTTTTTT.

As to this clonotype: Relative to the germline gene, one junction end is altered; a read error may explain this. The genes are TRBV7-3 and TRBJ2-7; the D gene could be TRBD1 or TRBD2 (5 bases each). The CDR3 runs to 15 residues. CDR1 SGHTA and CDR2 FQGTGA come from the germline V gene. CDR3 DNA: TGTGCTAGCAGCCCCCCGGAGTGGGGGATCTACGTGCAGTACTTC. Residues: CASSPPEWGIYVQYF.

The sample holds many counts of this clonotype. This sequence joins TRBV7-9 and TRBJ1-6; TRBD1 is a possible D gene (5 bases). V gave up 3 bases and J gave up 7 bases, with 10 bases separating them. Germline CDR1 reads SEHNR; CDR2 reads FQNEAQ (reference sequence). This CDR3 has 14 amino acids. The CDR3 DNA reads TGTGCCAGCAGCTTGACCCAGGGAAATTCACCCCTCCACTTT. Residues: CASSLTQGNSPLHF.

The genes are TRBV5-1 and TRBJ1-4, with D maybe TRBD1 (5 bases). CDR3 length: 14 residues. With 6 bases removed from V and 6 bases from J, the gap between germline ends came to 15 bases. Germline CDR1 SGHRS, CDR2 YFSETQ. This CDR3 reads CASKTTGTDEKLFF. The CDR3 coding sequence is TGCGCCAGCAAAACTACCGGGACGGATGAAAAACTGTTTTTT.

This clonotype was seen ten or more times. This sequence joins TRBV20-1 and TRBJ2-7, with TRBD1 identical over 8 bases. CDR3 length: 14 residues. Germline loops: CDR1 DFQATT, CDR2 SNEGSKA (reference sequence). Unmatched junction bases numbered 7, after V lost 1 base and J lost 5 bases. CDR3 in DNA: TGCAGTGCTAGAGGTGAACAGGGGGACCACGAGCAGTACTTC. Translating gives CSARGEQGDHEQYF.

CDR3 amino acids: CSVFWSHEQYF. In nucleotides, the CDR3 is TGCAGCGTCTTTTGGAGTCACGAGCAGTACTTC. V is TRBV29-1 and J is TRBJ2-7; no definite D call. V lost 6 bases and J 5 bases, leaving 11 bases between the germline ends. CDR3 length: 11 amino acids. Per the germline V gene, CDR1 is SQVTM and CDR2 is ANQGSEA.

This clonotype was detected a few times. The CDR3 sequence: CASSFEGGESETQYF. The CDR3, as DNA: TGTGCCAGCAGCTTTGAAGGGGGAGAATCCGAGACCCAGTACTTC. V and J are TRBV5-5 and TRBJ2-5; TRBD1 might be the D (6 bases). The CDR3 sequence is 15 residues long. Germline values: CDR1 SGHKS, CDR2 YYEKEE (reference sequence). V dropped 2 bases and J dropped 5 bases, with 16 bases sitting between them.

This clonotype was found many times. DNA for the CDR3: TGTGCCAGCAGTGGGCTAACGGATGAGCAGTTCTTC. It encodes CASSGLTDEQFF. The chain couples TRBV12-3 or TRBV12-4 to TRBJ2-1; D ambiguous. Trimming took 5 bases from V and 8 from J, leaving 10 bases between them. The CDR3 has 12 amino acids.

This clonotype was found a few times. The chain has TRBV30 and TRBJ2-3, with 10 bases identical to TRBD2. Germline V CDR1 and CDR2: GTSNPN, SVGIG (reference sequence). This CDR3 contains 15 residues. Trimming at V came to 0 bases and at J to 1 base, leaving 1 base not matched to a gene. The CDR3 region has the DNA TGTGCCTGGAGTGTGCTAGCGGGAGGCACAGATACGCAGTATTTT. This translates into CAWSVLAGGTDTQYF.

This clonotype has ten or more counts. The gene calls are TRBV24-1 and TRBJ1-2, with D hard to call. Trimming left V 2 bases short and J 5 bases short, with 5 bases between. Germline-derived CDR1 and CDR2 are KGHDR and SFDVKD. The CDR3 covers 12 residues. DNA for the CDR3: TGTGCCACCAGTGATTGGGAGTATGGCTACACCTTC. It encodes CATSDWEYGYTF.

This clonotype was seen repeatedly, ten times or more. V is TRBV12-3 or TRBV12-4 and J is TRBJ2-1; TRBD1 aligns across 7 bases. The CDR3 runs 13 residues. Trimming removed 5 bases from V and 6 bases from J; junction bases left unmatched: 4. Here the CDR3 reads CASSLQGFNEQFF. The DNA of the CDR3 is TGTGCCAGCAGTCTACAGGGGTTCAATGAGCAGTTCTTC.

This rearrangement joins TRBV5-1 to TRBJ2-7, with TRBD2 matching over 10 bases. CDR3 length equals 16 residues. The germline V gene encodes CDR1 SGHRS and CDR2 YFSETQ. With V trimmed by 2 bases and J by 0 bases, 5 bases remained unmatched. The CDR3 DNA follows: TGCGCCAGCAGCTTACTTAGCGGGGGGTACTCCTACGAGCAGTACTTC. It translates to CASSLLSGGYSYEQYF.

This chain uses TRBV15 with TRBJ2-7; D uncertain. CDR3 length: 13 residues. Germline CDR1 and CDR2: LNHNV and YYDKDF (reference sequence). Trimming took 0 bases from V and 5 from J, leaving 8 bases between them. CDR3 coding DNA: TGTGCCACCAGCAGAGATTTCCTTGACGAGCAGTACTTC. Encoded protein: CATSRDFLDEQYF.

This clonotype was seen at least ten times. The V call is TRBV3-1, the J call TRBJ1-6; 8 bases map to TRBD1. CDR1 and CDR2 from the germline V gene are LGHDT and YNNKEL (reference sequence). The V gene end was trimmed by 1 base and the J gene end by 6 bases; junction bases not matched to a gene: 5. This CDR3 is built from 16 residues. CDR3 DNA: TGTGCCAGCAGCCAAGTCAGGGGGCTTAGTAATTCACCCCTCCACTTT. This codes for CASSQVRGLSNSPLHF.

This clonotype has a handful of counts. The chain links TRBV6-5 to TRBJ2-7, with 8 bases matching TRBD1. After removal of 4 bases from V and 2 bases from J, the junction contained 4 bases not matched to a gene. The V gene's germline CDR1 is MNHEY and CDR2 SVGAGI. CDR3 length: 14 amino acids. CDR3 sequence (DNA): TGTGCCAGCAGTTCCGGCAGGGGGCCCTACGAGCAGTACTTC. Translating gives CASSSGRGPYEQYF.

This clonotype occurred many times. The chain uses TRBV5-1 and TRBJ2-7; TRBD1 agrees at 8 bases. V was pared by 0 bases and J by 4 bases, with 21 bases of the junction left unmatched. Looked up from germline, CDR1 is SGHRS and CDR2 is YFSETQ. The CDR3 contains 20 residues. The CDR3 nucleotides are TGCGCCAGCAGCTTGGGTCTCCTGGGACAGGCAAACCGACTAGGGTACGAGCAGTACTTC. Amino acid sequence: CASSLGLLGQANRLGYEQYF.

This clonotype was detected only a few times. For the CDR3, the DNA is TGTGCCAGCAGCTTAGATGGGACAGGGTCTGAAAAACTGTTTTTT. Amino acids: CASSLDGTGSEKLFF. V usage is TRBV7-6 and J usage is TRBJ1-4; 9 nucleotides agree with TRBD1. Germline assignment: CDR1 SGHVS and CDR2 FNYEAQ. The J segment lost 7 bases and the V segment lost 1 base, leaving 4 bases of the junction unmatched. The CDR3 loop spans 15 amino acids.

The genes are TRBV6-2 or TRBV6-3 and TRBJ1-1; D possibly corresponds to TRBD1 (5 bases). The germline V gene encodes CDR1 MNHEY and CDR2 SVGEGT. The CDR3 covers 13 residues. Trimming stripped 0 bases from V and 7 bases from J, with 9 bases between. The CDR3 loop is CASSYSFGGEAFF. Here the CDR3 DNA reads TGTGCCAGCAGTTACTCCTTCGGGGGTGAAGCTTTCTTT.

The gene calls are TRBV11-1 and TRBJ2-7, with D possibly being TRBD2 (6 bases). Germline values: CDR1 SGHAT, CDR2 FQDESV (reference sequence). V lost 3 bases and J lost 2, with 23 bases in between. The CDR3 runs to 18 residues. In DNA, the CDR3 is TGTGCCAGCAGCTTTGACCTTCCCGGGGGAATGGCCCCCTACGAGCAGTACTTC. Its protein product is CASSFDLPGGMAPYEQYF.

This clonotype was seen many times. This chain connects TRBV5-8 to TRBJ2-7; D might be TRBD1 (6 bases). Germline CDR1 SGHTS, CDR2 YDEGEE. CDR3 length: 13 amino acids. V dropped 6 bases and J dropped 6 bases, with 16 bases sitting between them. The CDR3 DNA sequence: TGTGCCAGCATATCTAGGGGGAGTCTCGAGCAGTACTTC. Residues: CASISRGSLEQYF. The full variable domain, in which reference TRBV5-8 and TRBJ2-7 provide the parts outside the CDR3, is EAGVTQSPTHLIKTRGQQATLRCSPISGHTSVYWYQQALGLGLQFLLWYDEGEERNRGNFPPRFSGRQFPNYSSELNVNALELEDSALYLCASISRGSLEQYFGPGTRLTVT.

This chain uses TRBV12-3 or TRBV12-4 with TRBJ2-6, with 10 positions matching TRBD1. J gave up 0 bases and V 5 bases, and 7 bases lay outside the gene matches. The CDR3 sequence is 18 residues long. The CDR3 DNA reads TGTGCCAGCAGTCCCGGGACAGGGGTGAGCTCTGGGGCCAACGTCCTGACTTTC. Translating it yields CASSPGTGVSSGANVLTF.

This clonotype was recorded at least ten times. The V gene is TRBV15, the J gene TRBJ1-6; D is unclear. The CDR3 runs 13 residues. Germline CDR1 and CDR2: LNHNV and YYDKDF (reference sequence). V was shortened by 6 bases and J by 7 bases, with 10 bases between the two germline ends. The CDR3 coding sequence is TGTGCCACCAGTCCGGACGGAAATTCACCCCTCCACTTT. Amino acids: CATSPDGNSPLHF.

This clonotype was picked up many times. The V and J genes are TRBV3-1 and TRBJ1-5; D unresolved. The CDR3 runs 15 residues. CDR1 and CDR2 from the germline V gene are LGHDT and YNNKEL (reference sequence). The V gene lost 1 base and the J gene lost 5 bases, with 12 bases spanning the gap. CDR3 coding DNA: TGTGCCAGCAGCCAAGCCCTGGGTGGGGATCAGCCCCAGCATTTT. Its protein product is CASSQALGGDQPQHF.